The 28 T cell receptor beta chains below all came from one sample that was sequenced in a study of cytomegalovirus exposure and HLA in healthy donors. Amplification used 60 Vbeta primers and 13 Jbeta primers. Sequenced by immunoSEQ multiplex PCR; TCRdb stores in-frame clones only, minus some. The data show 150,000 to 200,000 clones, roughly 13% seen once. The sample was PBMCs. Every receptor here comes from a man between 45 and 60 years old in good health and CMV-seropositive.

The sample holds a few counts of this clone. This chain uses TRBV11-2 with TRBJ1-6, with no clear D. The V end was cut by 1 base, the J end by 8 bases, with 9 bases between. This CDR3 has 14 residues. Per the germline V gene, CDR1 is SGHAT and CDR2 is FQNNGV. As DNA, the CDR3 is TGTGCCAGCAGCTTAGTGGGAGTCGATTCACCCCTCCACTTT. Protein product: CASSLVGVDSPLHF.

The chain is built from TRBV5-3 and TRBJ1-4; a weak D match, TRBD1 (6 bases). TRBV5-3 is noted as an ORF with a role that remains uncertain. V shed 2 bases and J shed 12 bases, with 20 bases lying between them. This CDR3 comprises 15 residues. This CDR3 reads CARSLPGTTRNELFF. DNA for the CDR3: TGTGCCAGAAGCTTACCAGGGACAACACGAAATGAACTGTTTTTT.

This clone was seen more than once but under ten times. This chain links TRBV19 with TRBJ2-5, with 8 bases fitting TRBD2. Per the germline V gene, CDR1 is LNHDA and CDR2 is SQIVND (reference sequence). There are 15 residues in the CDR3. The ends lost 3 bases at V and 6 bases at J; junction bases unmatched: 9. CDR3: CASSIGDGGAKTQYF. In DNA form, the CDR3 reads TGTGCCAGTAGTATCGGGGACGGGGGGGCAAAGACCCAGTACTTC.

This clone came up a few times. The rearrangement links TRBV9 to TRBJ2-1, with 11 nucleotides matching TRBD1. The J segment lost 13 bases and the V segment lost 4 bases, leaving 4 bases of the junction unmatched. The CDR3 is 12 amino acids. CDR1 and CDR2 (germline): SGDLS, YYNGEE. CDR3 sequence reads: CASSPGQGAQFF. The CDR3 DNA sequence: TGTGCCAGCAGCCCAGGACAGGGGGCCCAGTTCTTC.

About this clone itself: Other DNA sequences of this sample code for an identical CDR3. This rearrangement joins TRBV6-5 to TRBJ1-1; D remains ambiguous. V shed 5 bases and J shed 1 base, with 8 bases lying between them. CDR1 MNHEY and CDR2 SVGAGI come from the germline V gene. CDR3 length equals 13 residues. The CDR3 region is CASSPRGNTEAFF. CDR3 nucleotides: TGTGCCAGCAGTCCCCGGGGGAACACTGAAGCTTTCTTT.

The rearrangement links TRBV7-2 to TRBJ1-5; tentatively, D is TRBD1 (6 bases). Per germline, CDR1 SGHTA and CDR2 FQGNSA. V lost 1 base to trimming and J lost 0 bases, with 13 bases between them. This CDR3 region has 17 residues. DNA of the CDR3: TGTGCCAGCAGCTTAGGGAGGACAGAGCATAGCAATCAGCCCCAGCATTTT. Translated: CASSLGRTEHSNQPQHF.

The chain is built from TRBV4-3 and TRBJ1-3, with no clear D. The CDR3 loop spans 14 amino acids. V was shortened by 0 bases and J by 4 bases, with 7 bases between the two germline ends. Germline CDR1 reads LGHNA; CDR2 reads YSLEER. CDR3 DNA: TGCGCCAGCAGCCAAGAATGGCCGGGAAACACCATATATTTT. Its protein is CASSQEWPGNTIYF.

This clone showed up just a few times. This rearrangement joins TRBV9 to TRBJ2-2; TRBD2 is a possible D gene (6 bases). The CDR3 runs to 14 residues. Germline CDR1 reads SGDLS; CDR2 reads YYNGEE. V was clipped by 4 bases and J by 4 bases, with 11 bases between them. CDR3 amino acids: CASSPGLSTGELFF. The CDR3 DNA reads TGTGCCAGCAGCCCCGGACTATCCACCGGGGAGCTGTTTTTT.

The V gene is TRBV6-1, the J gene TRBJ2-1; D is possibly TRBD1 (6 bases). This CDR3 is built from 14 residues. Between the trimmed V and J ends, which lost 5 bases and 2 bases, there was a span of 10 bases. Germline V lookup: CDR1 MNHNS, CDR2 SASEGT. In DNA, the CDR3 is TGTGCCAGCAGTTGGCAGGGGACCTACAATGAGCAGTTCTTC. It translates to CASSWQGTYNEQFF.

This clone was seen more than once but under ten times. The V and J genes are TRBV28 and TRBJ2-7, with 7 bases identical to TRBD1. CDR3 length: 13 residues. Germline trimming cut 5 bases from V and 3 bases from J; bases unmatched to any gene: 4. CDR1 and CDR2 from the germline V gene are MDHEN and SYDVKM. The CDR3 sequence: CASSEGQIYEQYV. The CDR3 nucleotides read TGTGCCAGCAGTGAGGGACAGATCTACGAGCAGTACGTC.

This clone has just a few counts. The chain joins TRBV9 to TRBJ1-2; D unclear. The CDR3 covers 15 residues. Trimming shortened V by 3 bases and J by 5 bases, and 17 bases separated the two germline ends. Germline-derived CDR1 and CDR2 are SGDLS and YYNGEE. The CDR3 sequence is CASSASDVGRYGYTF. For the CDR3, the DNA is TGTGCCAGCAGCGCGAGTGACGTAGGCAGGTATGGCTACACCTTC.

This clone was detected only a few times. The genes are TRBV7-2 and TRBJ1-1; D is perhaps TRBD1 (5 bases). In germline, CDR1 is SGHTA, CDR2 FQGNSA. The CDR3 is 14 amino acids. Trimming shortened V by 2 bases and J by 3 bases, and 10 bases separated the two germline ends. The chain's CDR3 is CASSLLQGYTEAFF. The CDR3, as DNA: TGTGCCAGCAGCTTATTGCAGGGTTACACTGAAGCTTTCTTT.

V usage is TRBV4-3 and J usage is TRBJ2-3; 11 bases match TRBD2. The CDR3 loop spans 18 amino acids. Germline V gives CDR1 LGHNA, CDR2 YSLEER. V dropped 4 bases and J dropped 0; count of bases not matched to a gene: 9. The CDR3 DNA reads as TGCGCCAGCAGCCTCCGACTAGCGGGATATACTAGCACAGATACGCAGTATTTT. The encoded protein is CASSLRLAGYTSTDTQYF.

Only a few counts were recorded for this clone. This chain joins TRBV19 and TRBJ1-2; D unclear. V was trimmed by 4 bases and J by 2 bases, leaving 14 bases between them. The CDR3 length is 15 residues. Germline assignment: CDR1 LNHDA and CDR2 SQIVND (reference sequence). The CDR3 DNA is TGTGCCAGTAGTAGTCGGGGTGGGGTCAACTATGGCTACACCTTC. Its translation: CASSSRGGVNYGYTF.

The chain employs TRBV11-2 and TRBJ2-7; 7 bases are a match to TRBD1. This CDR3 spans 16 amino acids. The junction had 9 bases not matched to a gene; V was cut back by 4 bases and J by 0 bases. Germline V CDR1 and CDR2: SGHAT, FQNNGV. The CDR3 reads CASSSTKGAGSYEQYF. The CDR3 coding sequence is TGTGCCAGCAGCTCCACCAAGGGGGCAGGCTCCTACGAGCAGTACTTC.

This clone was seen a handful of times. This rearrangement joins TRBV6-1 to TRBJ2-2; perhaps TRBD1 as D (6 bases). Trimming pared 0 bases from V and 7 bases from J, leaving 12 bases between. Germline V gives CDR1 MNHNS, CDR2 SASEGT. The CDR3 sequence is 15 residues long. The CDR3 here is CASSEAGTPDGELFF. The CDR3 DNA reads TGTGCCAGCAGTGAAGCGGGGACACCTGACGGGGAGCTGTTTTTT.

This clone was recorded a few times. The chain couples TRBV2 to TRBJ1-1, with D unresolved. Trimming took off 7 bases at V and 6 bases at J, with 15 bases between the two ends. The germline V gene has CDR1 SNHLY and CDR2 FYNNEI. The CDR3 extends over 13 amino acids. In DNA, the CDR3 is TGTGCCAGCATCTTTGGAGGGAGCGCTGAAGCTTTCTTT. Translation: CASIFGGSAEAFF.

This clone has more than one count but fewer than ten. The chain recombines TRBV5-8 with TRBJ1-5; D not resolved. CDR3 length: 17 residues. The germline V gene has CDR1 SGHTS and CDR2 YDEGEE. V dropped 4 bases and J dropped 0 bases, with 17 bases sitting between them. This chain's CDR3 is CASSPVASAYSNQPQHF. In DNA form, the CDR3 reads TGTGCCAGCAGCCCGGTTGCCAGCGCTTATAGCAATCAGCCCCAGCATTTT.

The chain combines TRBV12-5 with TRBJ1-1, with D hard to call. Trimming took 7 bases from V and 2 from J, leaving 11 bases between them. From germline, CDR1 is LGHNT and CDR2 FRNRAP. The CDR3 covers 13 residues. CDR3 nucleotide sequence: TGTGCTAGTGCCTTGGACTCAAACACTGAAGCTTTCTTT. Translation gives CASALDSNTEAFF. Based on the CDR3 plus reference TRBV12-5 and TRBJ1-1, the full variable domain is DARVTQTPRHKVTEMGQEVTMRCQPILGHNTVFWYRQTMMQGLELLAYFRNRAPLDDSGMPKDRFSAEMPDATLATLKIQPSEPRDSAVYFCASALDSNTEAFFGQGTRLTVV.

The CDR3 coding sequence is TGTGCCAGCAGGACCCCCCGCAGGGCCAACAATGAGCAGTTCTTC. Encoded protein: CASRTPRRANNEQFF. The J gene is TRBJ2-1, the V gene TRBV27, with D possibly matching TRBD1 (5 bases). Germline CDR1 reads MNHEY; CDR2 reads SMNVEV (reference sequence). CDR3 length: 15 amino acids. V shed 6 bases and J shed 5 bases, with 17 bases lying between them.

This clone was seen a few times. This chain links TRBV11-3 with TRBJ2-4, with a weak D call TRBD2 (5 bases). V shed 2 bases and J shed 0 bases, with 8 bases lying between them. Germline CDR1 SGHNT, CDR2 YENEEA. The CDR3 is 15 amino acids. This CDR3 reads CASSLSGGAKNIQYF. Written as DNA, the CDR3 is TGTGCCAGCAGCTTATCTGGAGGAGCCAAAAACATTCAGTACTTC. The variable domain in full, completed from reference TRBV11-3 and TRBJ2-4, reads EAGVVQSPRYKIIEKKQPVAFWCNPISGHNTLYWYLQNLGQGPELLIRYENEEAVDDSQLPKDRFSAERLKGVDSTLKIQPAELGDSAVYLCASSLSGGAKNIQYFGAGTRLSVL.

This chain joins TRBV4-3 and TRBJ1-1; possibly TRBD1 for D (5 bases). Looked up from germline, CDR1 is LGHNA and CDR2 is YSLEER. The CDR3 has 16 amino acids. V lost 0 bases and J 0 bases, leaving 11 bases between the germline ends. CDR3 in DNA: TGCGCCAGCAGCCAAGAGGCAGGGTACTTGAACACTGAAGCTTTCTTT. Translated, it gives CASSQEAGYLNTEAFF.

This clone occurred a few times. This chain joins TRBV5-6 and TRBJ2-7; 10 nucleotides match TRBD1. J gave up 2 bases and V 2 bases, and 7 bases lay outside the gene matches. CDR3 length equals 16 residues. Germline-derived CDR1 and CDR2 are SGHDT and YYEEEE. In DNA form, the CDR3 reads TGTGCCAGCAGCTTAGGGGGACAGGGGACCACCTACGAGCAGTACGTC. Its protein is CASSLGGQGTTYEQYV.

In this sample, this clone turned up a few times. This sequence joins TRBV28 and TRBJ2-3; 10 positions match TRBD1. Germline loops: CDR1 MDHEN, CDR2 SYDVKM. The CDR3 loop spans 14 amino acids. The ends lost 5 bases at V and 5 bases at J; junction bases unmatched: 4. The DNA of the CDR3 is TGTGCCAGCAGTAGACAGGGGGCGGGAGATACGCAGTATTTT. This sequence encodes CASSRQGAGDTQYF.

This clone was observed a few times. V gene TRBV11-2 combines with J gene TRBJ1-4; possibly TRBD1 for D (5 bases). The CDR3 runs to 15 residues. CDR1 SGHAT and CDR2 FQNNGV come from the germline V gene. Trimming took off 4 bases at V and 3 bases at J, with 12 bases between the two ends. The CDR3 spells CASSSSGTANEKLFF. The CDR3 nucleotides read TGTGCCAGCAGCTCCTCCGGGACTGCTAATGAAAAACTGTTTTTT.

This clone showed up just a few times. DNA for the CDR3: TGTGCCAGCAGTTTAAACAGGGGCGACGAGCAGTACGTC. Its protein product is CASSLNRGDEQYV. The chain joins TRBV28 to TRBJ2-7, with 7 bases matching TRBD1. The CDR3 totals 13 residues. The junction had 3 bases not matched to a gene; V was cut back by 2 bases and J by 5 bases. Per the germline V gene, CDR1 is MDHEN and CDR2 is SYDVKM.

The V call is TRBV19, the J call TRBJ2-2; a weak D match, TRBD2 (5 bases). This CDR3 contains 13 residues. Trimming shortened V by 7 bases and J by 6 bases, and 12 bases separated the two germline ends. CDR1 is LNHDA and CDR2 is SQIVND in the germline V gene (reference sequence). This CDR3 is CASMTGMAGELFF. CDR3 DNA sequence: TGTGCCAGTATGACGGGGATGGCCGGGGAGCTGTTTTTT. Based on the CDR3 plus reference TRBV19 and TRBJ2-2, the full variable domain is DGGITQSPKYLFRKEGQNVTLSCEQNLNHDAMYWYRQDPGQGLRLIYYSQIVNDFQKGDIAEGYSVSREKKESFPLTVTSAQKNPTAFYLCASMTGMAGELFFGEGSRLTVL.

This clone was found a few times. The V and J genes are TRBV10-3 and TRBJ2-7; TRBD2 aligns across 8 bases. Trimming took 2 bases from V and 2 from J; bases not matched to a gene: 5. This CDR3 has 15 amino acids. Germline V gene lookup returns CDR1 ENHRY and CDR2 SYGVKD. The DNA of the CDR3 is TGTGCCATCAGTGAGAGCGGGGGCACCGCCTACGAGCAGTACGTC. It specifies CAISESGGTAYEQYV.